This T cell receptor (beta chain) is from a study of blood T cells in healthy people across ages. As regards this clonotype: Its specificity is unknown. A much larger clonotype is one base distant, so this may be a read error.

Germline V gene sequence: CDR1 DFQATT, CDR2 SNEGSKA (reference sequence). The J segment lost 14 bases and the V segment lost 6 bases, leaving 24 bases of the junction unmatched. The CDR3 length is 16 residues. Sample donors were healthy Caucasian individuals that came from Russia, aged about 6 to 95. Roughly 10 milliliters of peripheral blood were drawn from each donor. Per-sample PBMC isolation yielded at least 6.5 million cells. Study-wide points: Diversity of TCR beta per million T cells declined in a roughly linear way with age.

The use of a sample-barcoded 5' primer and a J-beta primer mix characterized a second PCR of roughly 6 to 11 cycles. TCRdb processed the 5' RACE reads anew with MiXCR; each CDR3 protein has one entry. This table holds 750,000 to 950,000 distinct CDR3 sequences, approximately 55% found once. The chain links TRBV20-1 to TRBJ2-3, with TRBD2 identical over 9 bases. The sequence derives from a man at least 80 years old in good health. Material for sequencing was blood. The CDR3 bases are TGCAGTGCCTCTAGCGGGGAGCCGTCGGAGCACAGATACACGTATTTT. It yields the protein CSASSGEPSEHRYTYF.